The TCR beta chain under discussion was sequenced for a study of blood T cell repertoires in COVID-19. Study overall: COVID-19 samples from acute and convalescent phases originated in the United States, Italy and Spain. From T cells, B-cell-depleted T cells, or PBMCs came the material, which was cDNA or gDNA.

A single count supports this clone. Source study methods: Reference gene primer amplification yielded estimated nucleated cell counts. This table comes from immunoSEQ multiplex PCR, and its TCRdb copy is limited to in-frame clones, with some not included. The DNA was the basis for D and trimming; V, J and clone size are from that table. This table holds 120,000 or so clones, roughly 80% found once. Germline V gene sequence: CDR1 MDHEN, CDR2 SYDVKM. V shed 5 bases and J 8 bases; nucleotides not matched to a gene: 9. This CDR3 has 14 residues. V usage is TRBV28 and J usage is TRBJ1-2, with TRBD1 matching over 9 bases. The sequence came from a woman in her fifties or sixties with acute or convalescent COVID-19. The specimen sequenced was peripheral blood. For the CDR3, the DNA is TGTGCCAGCAGTCGGCAGACAGGGGGTGGCGGCTACACCTTC. Encoded protein: CASSRQTGGGGYTF.